This T cell receptor beta chain was recovered during a study of blood T cells in healthy people across ages (dated by TCRdb to about 2015). For the wider study: In model experiments, template switching captured about one uniquely barcoded TCR beta cDNA molecule for every two T cells. The study measured age-related changes in TCR beta repertoire diversity using deep sequencing normalized with unique cDNA molecular identifiers. Donors of different ages were randomly distributed across sequencing lanes to avoid experimental bias. The study analyzed two additional independent replicas of 1 million unique cDNA reads from the same blood draw for two donors, one aged 18 to 30 and one aged 80 or older. Four age groups were formed from the donors: young (average approximately 15 years), middle-aged (approximately 39), aged (62) and long-lived (about 80).

CDR1 and CDR2, looked up from the germline V gene (reference sequence), are MNHEY and SMNVEV. The V and J ends are trimmed by 8 bases and 7 bases, leaving 12 bases between them. The CDR3, cysteine through phenylalanine, is 12 amino acids long. Only the CDR3 DNA is retained, 36 bases long and in frame from the first base. Donors were around 37 systemically healthy Caucasian individuals from Russia aged roughly 6 to 95 years. Roughly 10 milliliters of peripheral blood were collected from each donor into EDTA-treated Vacutainer tubes. Ficoll-Paque density-gradient centrifugation was used to isolate PBMCs, with at least 6.5 million per sample. Total RNA, at least 6 micrograms per sample, was extracted from PBMCs with Trizol reagent. For every donor, an aliquot of PBMCs went through flow cytometry to measure the percentages of naive CD45RAhigh/CD27high T cells. Only a few counts were recorded for this clonotype. It lacks a known antigen. No quality values exist for individual bases; no much larger clone is one base distant.

The library was built by means of 5' RACE. The reads were generated on an Illumina HiSeq 2500. A second 7 to 11 cycle PCR used a sample-barcoded 5' primer and a J-beta primer mix. A unique molecular identifier was introduced onto each TCR beta cDNA molecule by a template-switch 5' adaptor carrying 12 random nucleotides. Each sample yielded at least 2.5 million CDR3-containing paired-end reads. First-strand cDNA synthesis was performed from all RNA using the Mint cDNA synthesis kit, with priming by a TRBC-specific oligonucleotide. Following uracil-DNA glycosylase treatment, all cDNA underwent a first 18-cycle PCR with the universal primers M1SS and BC2_uni_R. Per the original workflow: Each sample was normalized by randomly selecting 1 million high-quality reads, each carrying a distinct molecular identifier. Reads sharing molecular identifiers were discarded rather than binned into consensus sequences. MiTCR, run with a Q25 quality threshold and the strictest error-elimination algorithm, handled CDR3 identification, clonotype clustering and error correction. A nonparametric unseen species model with Euler transformation was used to estimate a lower bound on total TCR beta diversity. In TCRdb, the public reads were trimmed at Q25 with fastp and aligned with MiXCR, with productive beta chains retained. Records with the same CDR3 protein are collapsed into one entry carrying the most frequent genes and DNA. The V and J calls were not made by the authors but by TCRdb's processing. The sample table shows 1.5 million to 2 million distinct CDR3 sequences, and just under 50% are seen once. The top ten hold roughly 2.1% of the sample.

Summary of the overall study and its limitations: Estimates of total diversity from one million sequenced T cells were regarded as lower bounds and underestimates. Observed TCR beta diversity correlated strongly with the percentage of naive T cells measured by flow cytometry. As age increased, observed TCR beta diversity per million T cells dropped in a roughly linear way, and a significant reduction was already evident by age about 40. Compared with the aged group, the long-lived group had more naive CD4+ T cells, fewer expanded clones and increased TCR diversity, a pattern suggesting age selection. Conclusive comparison of naive and antigen-experienced compartments was prevented by the profiling of bulk unsorted PBMCs. Because the CMV infection status of the donors was unknown, age-related changes in expanded clonotypes may potentially have been confounded.

This chain is built from TRBV27 and TRBJ2-1; the D gene identity is not certain. The receptor comes from a middle-aged woman in good health. The source material was blood. The nucleotide sequence is given as TGTGCCAGCCGTAATGGTAGGAATGAGCAGTTCTTC. This yields the protein CASRNGRNEQFF.